This TCR beta chain was sequenced during a study of shared clonotypes between healthy human individuals. All donors qualified as healthy HIV-negative adults and had experienced no recent acute infections or vaccinations. Deletions cut 1 base from V and 8 bases from J, with 19 bases between. Germline CDR1 is SGHRS and CDR2 is YFSETQ. The CDR3 has 16 residues. Libraries were prepared by immunoSEQ multiplex PCR; TCRdb keeps only in-frame clonotypes and omits some of them. The repertoire holds more than 850,000 clones, with around 78% as singletons. This clone was observed once. The chain has TRBV5-1 and TRBJ1-3; possibly TRBD1 for D (5 bases). Sequenced: memory CD4+ T cells from PBMCs. The subset was: CD45RA-negative fraction. This sequence originates from a young man in good health. Some clones in this sample may be carry-over from other donors' samples. The CDR3 reads CASSLQAGTGGDTIYF. The CDR3 DNA sequence: TGCGCCAGCAGCTTGCAGGCGGGGACTGGCGGAGACACCATATATTTT.